The rows below give T cell receptor beta chains drawn from one sample of a study of PD-L1 blockade in urothelial cancer. Clones were sequenced by immunoSEQ multiplex PCR, and TCRdb holds only the in-frame ones, with some missing. Of under 95,000 clones in the sample, about 83% are singletons; the top ten hold about a tenth. Sequencing was performed on PBMCs, taken around atezolizumab (anti-PD-L1) treatment. Receptor source: a woman in her seventies with urothelial cancer. The CDR3 runs from the conserved cysteine through the conserved F or W. Each record gives: V gene, clone size, J gene, D gene, CDR3 DNA, CDR3 protein. A D gene is named only where the DNA matches it firmly. Only some rows state a clone size, as once, few, many or a class for expanded clones.

TRBV19,once,TRBJ2-1,TRBD2,TGTGCCAGTAGTCCCGGGACTAGCGATTACTCCTACAATGAGCAGTTCTTC,CASSPGTSDYSYNEQFF
TRBV10-2,NA,TRBJ2-1,TRBD2,TGCGCCAGCAGTGAGGTGACTAGCGGAGCATACAATGAGCAGTTCTTC,CASSEVTSGAYNEQFF
TRBV29-1,NA,TRBJ2-1,TRBD2,TGCAGCGTATCCCGGGAGCGGACTAGCGGGACGGATGAGCAGTTCTTC,CSVSRERTSGTDEQFF
TRBV10-3,NA,TRBJ2-5,NA,TGTGCCACCTCAACAGGGAACACCATGTCGACCCAGTACTTC,CATSTGNTMSTQYF
TRBV4-1,few,TRBJ1-2,TRBD1,TGCGCCAGCAGCCAAGTAGTGAGGGGGCGTGGGATAAACTATGGCTACACCTTC,CASSQVVRGRGINYGYTF
TRBV19,NA,TRBJ1-5,TRBD1,TGTGCCAGTACAGGGACAGAAAGTTATCAGCCCCAGCATTTT,CASTGTESYQPQHF
TRBV28,few,TRBJ1-2,NA,TGTGCCACCGAAGGGGAAGGGCTTTCCTATGGCTACACCTTC,CATEGEGLSYGYTF
TRBV6-6,NA,TRBJ2-5,NA,TGTGCCAGCAGTAGGCTAGGCAGCGGACAAGAGACCCAGTACTTC,CASSRLGSGQETQYF
TRBV5-1,few,TRBJ2-5,TRBD1,TGCGCCAGCAGCTTTCCCACAGGGGGCCTTAACTCGGAGACCCAGTACTTC,CASSFPTGGLNSETQYF
TRBV6-1,few,TRBJ2-7,NA,TGTGCCAGCAGGGATCCTGTGCAGGGTGCCTACGAGCAGTACTTC,CASRDPVQGAYEQYF
TRBV7-6,once,TRBJ2-3,NA,TGTGCCAGCAGCTTAGTTAACAGCGGGACAGATACGCAGTATTTT,CASSLVNSGTDTQYF
TRBV6-5,NA,TRBJ1-1,TRBD1,TGTGCCAGCAGCCCCCGGACAGGGAACACTGAAGCTTTCTTT,CASSPRTGNTEAFF
TRBV5-4,NA,TRBJ2-6,TRBD1,TGTGCCAGCAGCGGTGGACAGGGTTCTACTGGGGCCAACGTCCTGACTTTC,CASSGGQGSTGANVLTF
TRBV30,NA,TRBJ1-5,TRBD1,TGTGCCTGGAGTGGAACAGGGGGAAATCAGCCCCAGCATTTT,CAWSGTGGNQPQHF
TRBV4-2,NA,TRBJ2-4,TRBD2,TGTGCCAGCAGCCAGTGGACTAGCGGGAGCGAGGCCATTCAGTACTTC,CASSQWTSGSEAIQYF
TRBV2,few,TRBJ2-2,NA,TGTGCCAGCAGTCGTCTGGAGTTGAACACCGGGGAGCTGTTTTTT,CASSRLELNTGELFF
TRBV6-6,NA,TRBJ2-1,NA,TGTGCCACCCGGGGCCAGGGAGGCTACAATGAGCAGTTCTTC,CATRGQGGYNEQFF
TRBV5-4,NA,TRBJ1-1,TRBD1,TGTGCCAGCAGCTCGACCCAGGGGGCCGGTGAAGCTTTCTTT,CASSSTQGAGEAFF
TRBV6-5,NA,TRBJ1-1,NA,TGTGCCAGCAGGCACGGGGAGATGAACACTGAAGCTTTCTTT,CASRHGEMNTEAFF
TRBV18,NA,TRBJ2-5,NA,TGTGCCAGCTCACCGGAGGAGACCCAGTACTTC,CASSPEETQYF
TRBV28,NA,TRBJ1-4,TRBD1,TGTGCCAGCAGTTTATGGGCAGGGGGGGAAAAACTGTTTTTT,CASSLWAGGEKLFF
TRBV4-3,NA,TRBJ1-2,TRBD1,TGCGCCAGCAGCCACGTACAGGGGGCCAACTATGGCTACACCTTC,CASSHVQGANYGYTF
TRBV2,NA,TRBJ1-3,TRBD1,TGTGCCAGCAACCGCGCCGGGACAGGGACTGGAAACACCATATATTTT,CASNRAGTGTGNTIYF
TRBV5-5,NA,TRBJ2-7,TRBD1,TGTGCCAGCAGCGGCGGAACCGGGACAGGGGGCAGGGAGCAGTACTTC,CASSGGTGTGGREQYF
TRBV5-1,NA,TRBJ2-7,TRBD2,TGCGCCAGCAGCTATAGCGGGGTTGGCTACGAGCAGTACTTC,CASSYSGVGYEQYF
TRBV4-1,NA,TRBJ2-1,TRBD1,TGCGCCAGCAGCCGGGGCCGGGACAGGGGGCGGAATGAGCAGTTCTTC,CASSRGRDRGRNEQFF
TRBV6-5,NA,TRBJ2-7,TRBD1,TGTGCCAGCAGTTACGACAGGGTTCCCTACGAGCAGTACTTC,CASSYDRVPYEQYF
TRBV7-3,few,TRBJ2-5,NA,TGTGCCAGCAGCTTAAGGCACGACCAAGAGACCCAGTACTTC,CASSLRHDQETQYF
TRBV29-1,NA,TRBJ1-1,TRBD1,TGCAGTGCCGGGACAGGGGGAATCAGGGCTGGATGGGACACTGAAGCTTTCTTT,CSAGTGGIRAGWDTEAFF
TRBV7-8,few,TRBJ2-3,NA,TGTGCCAGCAGCCGTTTAGTAGAGAGGGGGACAGATACGCAGTATTTT,CASSRLVERGTDTQYF
TRBV29-1,once,TRBJ2-1,TRBD2,TGCAGCGTTGTCGATGGCGGGAGGGCAAAGCATGAGCAGTTCTTC,CSVVDGGRAKHEQFF
TRBV25-1,NA,TRBJ1-1,NA,TGTGCCAGCAGTCCACGGGGAGGGTCTGAAGCTTTCTTT,CASSPRGGSEAFF
TRBV19,NA,TRBJ1-2,NA,TGTGCCAGTAGCCGGAACTATGGCTACACCTTC,CASSRNYGYTF
TRBV27,NA,TRBJ2-7,TRBD1,TGTGCCAGCAGTTTAACCCCGGGACAGGGGGGCTCCTACGAGCAGTACTTC,CASSLTPGQGGSYEQYF
TRBV28,NA,TRBJ2-7,TRBD2,TGTGCCAGCAGGACTCACCTAGCGGGGGGCTCCTACGAGCAGTACTTC,CASRTHLAGGSYEQYF
TRBV29-1,NA,TRBJ2-7,TRBD2,TGCAGCGTTACCCCTCGAGCGGGGGGCACCTACGAGCAGTACTTC,CSVTPRAGGTYEQYF
TRBV5-5,NA,TRBJ2-7,TRBD1,TGTGCCAGCAGCGATGGGACAGCCTTTCGGGAGCAGTACTTC,CASSDGTAFREQYF
TRBV7-2,NA,TRBJ2-7,TRBD1,TGTGCCAGCAGCTTGAGCCGGGACAGGGTGGACGAGCAGTACTTC,CASSLSRDRVDEQYF
TRBV21-1,NA,TRBJ1-5,NA,TGTGCCAGGGGGAGGCCCCAGCATTTT,CARGRPQHF
TRBV4-1,NA,TRBJ2-1,TRBD2,TGCGCCAGCAGCAAGCTAGCGGGAGTTGGGAATGAGCAGTTCTTC,CASSKLAGVGNEQFF
TRBV29-1,NA,TRBJ2-7,NA,TGCAGCGTTGTTTTAGCCAGCTACGAGCAGTACTTC,CSVVLASYEQYF
TRBV15,NA,TRBJ1-1,NA,TGTGCCACCAGCAGAGAGCGGTTTGCGGGGGCTGAAGCTTTCTTT,CATSRERFAGAEAFF